This passage covers 6 T cell receptor beta chains from one sample sequenced in a study of response to subunit inactivated influenza vaccine. TCRdb re-analysed the RT-PCR reads in MiXCR, keeping a single row per CDR3 protein. The sample lists approximately 530,000 distinct CDR3 sequences; 10% to 15% were seen once. The material was PBMCs from blood, obtained more than 35 days after vaccination. These receptor sequences come from a man in his forties or fifties who received an inactivated influenza vaccine.

This clonotype came up a few times. Here the CDR3 DNA reads TGCAGTGCTGACCGCCTAGGGGCAAATACGCAGTATTTT. Its protein is CSADRLGANTQYF. The J gene is TRBJ2-3, the V gene TRBV20-1; possibly TRBD1 for D (5 bases). Germline V gives CDR1 DFQATT, CDR2 SNEGSKA (reference sequence). The CDR3 covers 13 residues. The germline V and J ends were trimmed by 5 bases and 7 bases, with 16 bases remaining between them.

This clonotype was recorded many times. V is TRBV6-5 and J is TRBJ2-5, with D unresolved. Germline V gene data show CDR1 as MNHEY and CDR2 as SVGAGI. Trimming removed 4 bases from V and 0 bases from J, with 9 bases in between. The CDR3 sequence is 14 residues long. Written as DNA, the CDR3 is TGTGCCAGCAGTTCCTTATTGGACCAAGAGACCCAGTACTTC. Translating gives CASSSLLDQETQYF.

This clonotype was recorded many times. The chain employs TRBV3-1 and TRBJ2-3; D is uncertain. Germline values: CDR1 LGHDT, CDR2 YNNKEL (reference sequence). The CDR3 consists of 11 residues. Trimming left V 3 bases short and J 5 bases short, with 3 bases between. The CDR3 coding sequence is TGTGCCAGCAGCCATGTAGATACGCAGTATTTT. Translating it yields CASSHVDTQYF.

V gene TRBV20-1 combines with J gene TRBJ2-1; D unresolved. Germline V lookup: CDR1 DFQATT, CDR2 SNEGSKA (reference sequence). The CDR3 sequence is 13 residues long. Trimming stripped 6 bases from V and 0 bases from J, with 9 bases between. Here the CDR3 DNA reads TGCAGTGCGCCCCAGTTCTCCTACAATGAGCAGTTCTTC. This translates into CSAPQFSYNEQFF.

This clonotype was observed many times. The chain couples TRBV5-1 to TRBJ2-6; no definite D call. With 4 bases removed from V and 0 bases from J, the gap between germline ends came to 11 bases. Germline V gives CDR1 SGHRS, CDR2 YFSETQ. This CDR3 has 16 amino acids. The CDR3 DNA sequence: TGCGCCAGCAGCATGGACGCCCACTCTGGGGCCAACGTCCTGACTTTC. Its translation is CASSMDAHSGANVLTF.

Ten or more counts support this clonotype. The rearrangement links TRBV29-1 to TRBJ2-1; TRBD2 aligns across 10 bases. This CDR3 has 14 amino acids. CDR1 is SQVTM and CDR2 is ANQGSEA in the germline V gene. Trimming cost V 4 bases and J 8 bases; bases outside gene matches: 8. The CDR3 loop reads CSVAASGSLHEQFF. CDR3 nucleotides: TGCAGCGTTGCGGCTAGCGGGAGCCTCCATGAGCAGTTCTTC.